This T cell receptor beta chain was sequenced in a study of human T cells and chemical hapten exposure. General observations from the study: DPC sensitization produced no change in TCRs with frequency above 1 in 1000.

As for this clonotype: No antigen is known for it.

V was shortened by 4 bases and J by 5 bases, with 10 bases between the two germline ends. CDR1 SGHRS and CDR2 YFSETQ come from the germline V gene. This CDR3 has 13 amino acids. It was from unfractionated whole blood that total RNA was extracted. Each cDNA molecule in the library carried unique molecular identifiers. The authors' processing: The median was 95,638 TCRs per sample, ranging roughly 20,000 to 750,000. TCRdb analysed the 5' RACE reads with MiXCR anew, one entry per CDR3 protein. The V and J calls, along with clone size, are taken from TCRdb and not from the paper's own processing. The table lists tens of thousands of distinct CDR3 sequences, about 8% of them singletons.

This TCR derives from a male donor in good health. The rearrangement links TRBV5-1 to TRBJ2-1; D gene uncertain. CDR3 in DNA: TGCGCCAGCAGCGTTGGCAGGAACAATGAGCAGTTCTTC. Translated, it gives CASSVGRNNEQFF.